The rows below give T cell receptor beta chains drawn from one sample of a study of beta chain features in type 1 diabetes. Some clones are missing from TCRdb's copy, which holds only in-frame ones; the method was immunoSEQ multiplex PCR. The data hold around 330,000 clones, with approximately 11% observed a single time. Sequenced: naive CD4+ T cells from blood. These receptors were taken from a woman in her 30s in good health. Each CDR3 is given with its conserved first and last residue. The order of the fields is clone size, J gene, V gene, CDR3 protein. Expanded clones are given a class, and other clones once, few, many or no size at all.

. TRBJ1-5 TRBV19 CASKWTGDQPQHF
few TRBJ2-1 TRBV4-3 CASSQGGLAGHNEQFF
. TRBJ2-5 TRBV27 CASSKDRGRQETQYF
. TRBJ2-1 TRBV19 CASSTAGDPDEQFF
few TRBJ2-2 TRBV5-1 CASRGDSTGELFF
. TRBJ1-2 TRBV5-4 CASSLAGADYGYTF
. TRBJ2-3 TRBV14 CASSPRGRAEQYF
. TRBJ2-6 TRBV7-2 CASSNLGSGANVLTF
. TRBJ2-1 TRBV9 CASSVEGVGTYNEQFF
few TRBJ1-4 TRBV25-1 CASSDFGRTNEKLFF
few TRBJ2-3 TRBV5-1 CASSLAGPDTQYF
. TRBJ2-1 TRBV6-5 CASSSWDRAYNEQFF
. TRBJ2-7 TRBV18 CASSPPGTGDYEQYF
few TRBJ2-3 TRBV11-2 CASSYLIGADTQYF
few TRBJ2-1 TRBV29-1 CSVEFGGNEQFF
few TRBJ2-1 TRBV11-1 CASSLRLAAYSYNEQFF